This T cell receptor beta chain was captured in a study of CD8+ T cells in alopecia areata (dated by TCRdb to 2017 to 2018). Broadly, across the study: Treated patients were enrolled in an open-label pilot trial of oral tofacitinib at 5 to 10 mg twice daily for moderate-to-severe alopecia areata. Patients stayed on tofacitinib for 6 to 18 months and then had 6 months of follow-up off drug so that delayed response and recurrence could be assessed. In both human patients and the C3H/HeJ mouse model, the study applied high-throughput TCRbeta sequencing to look at T cell clonal expansion in alopecia areata. In humans, TCRbeta sequencing was performed on scalp tissue and on sorted CD4+ and CD8+ peripheral blood T cells from healthy controls and from patients with patchy or totalis/universalis alopecia areata. Patients on tofacitinib were biopsied at baseline and after 4 and 24 weeks of treatment, and several of the patients also had a later scalp biopsy. Scalp clonality was compared across normal scalp (n=4), patchy alopecia areata scalp (n=8), and alopecia totalis/universalis scalp (n=8). The RNA source kit depended on sample type: the PAXgene miRNA kit for fixed scalp, the miRNeasy kit for PBMCs, and the RNeasy kit for mouse skin. Amplification of TCRbeta CDR3 regions was done by immunoSEQ multiplex PCR using 35 Vbeta forward primers and 13 Jbeta reverse primers. General conclusions and limits of the study: Unlike mouse skin, which is dominated by gammadelta T cells, normal human skin has resident alphabeta T cells that are also sequenced, and this complicates analysis of the scalp TCR repertoire. TCR sequences shared between patients were less clear than in mice, possibly partly because of HLA diversity in the patient population. Lesional scalp, especially in alopecia totalis/universalis, showed higher clonality and more expanded CD8+ clones than normal scalp, suggesting antigenic drive.

The library was built by means of the immunoSEQ multiplex PCR assay. RNA was extracted from all samples and reverse transcribed into cDNA as template for TCR sequencing. First-strand cDNA was synthesized using SuperScript III with a 2:1 mix of oligo-dT and random hexamers. A synthetic immune receptor repertoire was used to assess amplification bias, and residual bias was removed computationally. On the study's bioinformatics: After raw reads were preprocessed to remove errors, the CDR3 was defined following IMGT conventions as running from the conserved cysteine to phenylalanine. Clonality was calculated as 1 minus Shannon entropy normalized by log2 of the number of productive unique TCRs. Whether scalp clones were CD4 or CD8 was inferred by matching scalp TCRbeta sequences against CD4 and CD8 repertoires sorted from blood. What TCRdb holds here is the immuneACCESS table cut down to in-frame rearrangements. Part of the clones is not present; checked against another copy, under half of the missing clones reflect an unresolved V gene, and the others are unexplained. V and J calls and clone size come straight from that table; D and trimming were deduced from the DNA. Across this sample there are more than 75,000 clones, with about two fifths seen only once. The top ten clonotypes cover 1.3% of the sample.

Details on this clone: The specificity of this receptor is unknown. One base away there is no much larger clone; base qualities are not given.

Lesional scalp punch biopsies and peripheral blood were collected from alopecia areata patients. After PBMCs were isolated by density centrifugation and stained for CD3, CD4 and CD8, a FACSAria was used to sort CD4+ and CD8+ T cells. CDR1 is given as GTSNPN and CDR2 as SVGIG, both from the germline V gene (reference sequence). From its cysteine to its phenylalanine, the CDR3 spans 14 amino acids. Left in the record is the CDR3 DNA by itself, 42 bases read in frame from the first base. V has 4 bases trimmed and J has 0 bases trimmed; junction bases matching no gene number 3. The sequencing sample was made of CD4+ T cells sorted from blood. The TCR was taken from a human donor with alopecia areata. The rearrangement combines TRBV30 with TRBJ1-2; 9 bases in the junction line up with TRBD1. The CDR3 sequence is CAWIRTGANYGYTF. The bases read TGTGCCTGGATCCGGACAGGGGCTAACTATGGCTACACCTTC.